This TCR beta chain was retrieved from a study of vaccination and CD4 T cells after COVID-19 (dated by TCRdb to 2022 to 2024). Study-wide context: In the convalescent cohort there were six males and four females, among whom were two Hispanic individuals, seven Caucasians, two Asians and one multiracial person. At the TCR clonotype level, an earlier paper using these donors assessed memory CD4+ T cell crossreactivity between SARS-CoV-2 and common cold coronavirus spike proteins. Each participant got two doses of either the Pfizer-BioNTech BNT162b2 vaccine (n=8) or the Moderna mRNA-1273 vaccine (n=2). In around 9 COVID-19 convalescent patients and a handful of infection-naive healthy vaccine recipients, researchers compared the spike-specific CD4+ TCR repertoire from before mRNA vaccination with the repertoire from after. The cultures were stimulated with overlapping spike peptide pools from SARS-CoV-2 and from the common cold coronaviruses HCoV-NL63, HCoV-OC43 and HCoV-229E. The time from the second vaccine dose to post-vaccine blood sampling had a median of roughly 77 days and ranged from about 12 to 241 days. As controls, cultures received a CEFX viral epitope pool (the positive control), an HIV-1 Nef peptide pool (the negative control), or no peptide at all. Post-COVID blood samples from convalescent patients were collected a median of about 100 days after diagnosis, with a range of roughly 35 to 180 days.

Library creation used PCR. DNA from cultured CD4+ T cells was subjected to TCR sequencing with the Oncomine TCR Beta short-read assay at the Johns Hopkins FTIC core. The QIAamp micro DNA kit was used to extract genomic DNA from the cultured CD4+ T cells. Oncomine TCR Beta libraries from cultured CD4+ T cells were pooled with unique dual indexes and sequenced on an Illumina iSeq 100. The authors' pipeline ran thus. Non-productive sequences were filtered out, and CDR3s that did not start with C, did not end with F or W, or were shorter than 7 amino acids were discarded. Antigen-specific clonotypes were identified using the MANAFEST web application through comparison of peptide-stimulated wells with reference and other culture wells. Positive clones required FDR below 0.05, an odds ratio above 5, and productive frequency above 0.1% in at least two of three replicate wells. A clonotype counted as cross-reactive if it showed significant expansion both in the SARS-CoV-2 spike wells and in at least one common cold coronavirus spike condition. Using R version 3.6.1, CDR3 homology was evaluated through Levenshtein distances (stringdist) along with unrooted phylogenetic trees (ape). Through fastp at Q25 and MiXCR, TCRdb rebuilt clones from the public reads, retaining in-frame beta chains. Here each entry gathers all rows of one CDR3 protein and keeps the most common genes and DNA. What appears here as the V and J calls and clone size reflects TCRdb's work, not the paper's. In this sample the table shows 9,000 to 10,000 distinct CDR3 sequences, about 28% of which occur a single time. The biggest ten clones account for nearly 25% of the sample.

Spanning cysteine to phenylalanine, the CDR3 consists of 16 amino acids. Only CDR3 DNA is held: 48 bases, read in frame from base 1. Deletion took 1 base off V and 5 bases off J, with a span of 17 bases between the germline ends. From the germline V gene, CDR1 is KGHSH and CDR2 is LQKENI. The treatment or condition label corresponds to: approximately 11-day PBMC culture with coronavirus spike peptide pools or control peptides (ViraFEST assay). CD4+ T cells from unexposed donors were collected before the COVID-19 pandemic (2011-2018). The study used the ViraFEST assay, which expanded antigen-specific T cells with peptide pools and then identified expanded clonotypes by TCR sequencing. Over 1.5 million PBMCs per well were cultured in IMDM with approximately 5% human AB serum and 8.5 to 10 IU/ml IL-2, plus 10 ug/ml peptide pools. Half of the culture medium was replaced with fresh IL-2-containing medium on days 3 and 7. After roughly 11 days of culture, CD4+ T cells were isolated by negative selection with the EasySep CD4+ T cell isolation kit. As far as cell numbers permitted, CD4+ T cells from unexposed donors were tested for reactivity against SARS-CoV-2 S and N as well as four spike pools from common cold coronaviruses. Ficoll-Paque Plus gradient centrifugation was used to isolate PBMCs from whole blood, and the isolated PBMCs were then either used fresh or cryopreserved at -140C. Triplicate wells were generally used for each culture condition. The leukapheresis product used for the unexposed donors was purchased from a commercial source.

On the study overall, not on this receptor specifically: An increase in the median number of SARS-CoV-2-reactive clonotypes from approximately 21 after infection to roughly 36 after vaccination was observed, but the change was not found to be significant. Only a relatively small number of convalescent patients were included in the study, and early timepoints following natural infection were not analyzed. Among the post-vaccine SARS-CoV-2-reactive clones in convalescent patients, a median approximately 90% showed up only after vaccination, which suggests vaccine-specific priming. Of the vaccine-specific clones in convalescent patients, 304 of 307, or nearly all, reacted only to SARS-CoV-2 spike and did not cross-react with common cold coronaviruses.

A few counts support this clonotype. What this receptor recognizes is not known. No base qualities exist here, and no much larger clone lies one base off it. Sequenced input: CD4+ T cells from blood, cultured in vitro. Recombination linked TRBV18 to TRBJ1-1, with TRBD1 perhaps the D gene, on 6 matching bases. The clonotype comes from a human donor in good health. Here the CDR3 is given as CASSPLPQGGHTEAFF. The DNA sequence is as follows: TGTGCCAGCTCACCACTCCCACAGGGAGGACATACTGAAGCTTTCTTT.